This T cell receptor beta chain was sequenced in a study of glioma-infiltrating T cells. The study's findings and limits: Above-expected tissue-blood divergence occurred in all gliomas, most in low-grade ones. CDR3 overlap between tissue and blood was very small.

This CDR3 is built from 18 residues. J was trimmed by 6 bases and V by 4 bases; bases with no gene match: 17. Looked up from germline, CDR1 is MNHGY and CDR2 is SVAAGI. There are a few counts of this clonotype. The antigen is unknown. The iRepertoire nested amplicon-rescue multiplex PCR amplified TCR alpha and beta CDR3s from RNA. Each CDR3 protein is one row after TCRdb ran MiXCR on the multiplex PCR reads. Here the sample spans about 89,000 distinct CDR3 sequences, less than 30% being singletons. The sequenced sample consisted of glioma tissue, nonneoplastic brain tissue, or PBMCs (not recorded which). The clonotype originates from a human donor with low-grade glioma or glioblastoma, undergoing nonglioma brain surgery, or in good health (not recorded which). The chain carries TRBV6-9 and TRBJ2-1, with TRBD1 identical over 8 bases. The CDR3 DNA reads TGTGCCAGCAGTTCCCCGCCCGGGACAGGTCGTTCTGGCAATGAGCAGTTCTTC. This translates into CASSSPPGTGRSGNEQFF.